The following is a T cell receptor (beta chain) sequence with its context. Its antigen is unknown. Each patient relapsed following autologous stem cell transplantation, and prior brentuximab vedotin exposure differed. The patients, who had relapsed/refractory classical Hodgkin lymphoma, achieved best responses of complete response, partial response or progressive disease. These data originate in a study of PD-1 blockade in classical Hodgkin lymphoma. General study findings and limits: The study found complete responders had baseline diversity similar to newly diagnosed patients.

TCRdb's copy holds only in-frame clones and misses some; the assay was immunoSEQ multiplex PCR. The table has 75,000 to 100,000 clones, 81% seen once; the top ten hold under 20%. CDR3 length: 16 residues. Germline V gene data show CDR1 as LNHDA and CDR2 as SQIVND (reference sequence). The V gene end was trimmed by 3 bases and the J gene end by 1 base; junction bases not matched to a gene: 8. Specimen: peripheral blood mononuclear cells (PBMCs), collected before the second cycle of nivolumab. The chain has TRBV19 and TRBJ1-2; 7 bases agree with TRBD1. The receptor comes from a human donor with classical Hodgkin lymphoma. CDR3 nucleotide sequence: TGTGCCAGTAGTATGAGTGGGACAGAACTTAACTATGGCTACACCTTC. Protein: CASSMSGTELNYGYTF.